The sequence of this TCR beta chain was determined in a study of T cells in Graves' hyperthyroidism and ophthalmopathy (dated by TCRdb to about 2019). A note on the overall study: A discovery cohort of 95 to 100 patients, 43 with Graves' ophthalmopathy and 55 to 60 with stable Graves' hyperthyroidism, was used to find distinguishing TCR V-J signatures. The paper describes TCR Vbeta CDR3 sequencing of some 130 peripheral blood samples, made up of 43 ophthalmopathy patients, approximately 73 hyperthyroidism patients and about 17 progressor patients. The approximately 97 discovery patients were randomly divided into training and test sets at a 7:3 ratio. The study also compared thyroid tissue and blood T-cell repertoires from several Graves' hyperthyroidism patients. Prospective prediction of ophthalmopathy was tested in an independent validation cohort of fewer than 20 hyperthyroidism patients and 15 to 17 patients who later progressed to ophthalmopathy. After blood sampling, hyperthyroidism patients were treated with methimazole at a starting dose of 30 mg daily, and ophthalmopathy patients were treated with high-dose intravenous methylprednisolone.

In regard to this clonotype: Its antigen is not yet known. Per-nucleotide qualities are absent, and no much larger clonotype sits a single base away.

The study excluded patients with uncontrolled infections, other autoimmune diseases, pregnancy or lactation. Diagnoses were based on clinical symptoms, serum thyroxine and TRAb, thyroid ultrasound and orbital computed tomography. Total RNA was extracted using Trizol reagent, and RNA quality was assessed on an Agilent 2100 Bioanalyzer. Points the paper makes about the study in general: During validation, the model predicted progression to ophthalmopathy a median of approximately 7 months ahead of onset, with around 65% sensitivity and about 75% specificity. Most expanded thyroid clonotypes (frequency above 0.001) were also detected in blood, suggesting blood repertoires may reflect thyroid immune responses. A 13 V-J signature model separated ophthalmopathy from stable hyperthyroidism, with roughly 88% sensitivity and 81.08% specificity in cross-validation and 80%/75% in testing. No statistical method was used to fix the sample size in advance, and group allocation was not hidden from the investigators.

CDR1 and CDR2 are read off the germline V gene as SGHVS and FQNEAQ. V was cut back by 0 bases and J by 0 bases, leaving a gap of 12 bases between them. The CDR3 contains 17 residues, cysteine and phenylalanine counted. Solely the CDR3 DNA is kept, with 51 bases framed from the first base. The TCR beta CDR3 regions were amplified from RNA transcripts. The first round of RT-PCR for the TCR CDR3 was performed with the HTBI primer set and the Qiagen OneStep RT-PCR kit. Libraries were constructed in a second round of multiplex PCR, after which size selection and purification were performed. Libraries were sequenced paired-end with 100 bp reads on an Illumina HiSeq2000. Per the authors' processing: Raw data were processed with SOAPnuke, discarding reads with adapters, uncalled bases, mean Phred below 15, or no exact constant-primer or identifier match. COPE v1.2.5 was used to merge the high-quality paired reads, and each unique nucleotide sequence was defined as a clonotype. MiTCR v1.1 was used to align the clonotypes against IMGT TRBV, TRBD and TRBJ reference segments. The analysis was restricted to V-J combinations with a frequency above 0.0001, which together covered 99.2% of the repertoires. A TCS score was defined as the ratio between F50 (clonal expansion) and ExV (chaos), using BLOSUM62-based TCRdist between CDR3 peptides within each V-J. Welch's t-statistics and random forest reduced 450 to 600 V-J features to some 14, which were used in a naive Bayes classifier (R e1071). The Morisita-Horn index was used to measure how similar the thyroid and blood repertoires were. Using fastp trimming at Q25 and MiXCR clonotype assembly, TCRdb reanalyzed the public sequencing data and kept in-frame beta chains. Rows are combined by CDR3 protein, so each entry shows the most common genes and DNA. TCRdb, not the authors, supplied the V and J calls. Here the sample has about 640,000 distinct CDR3 sequences; just under 45% occur a single time. The top ten constitute less than 8.5% of the sample.

Material for sequencing was peripheral blood or thyroid tissue (not recorded which). This receptor was taken from an adult man with Graves' disease, either hyperthyroidism or ophthalmopathy (not recorded which). Recombination joined TRBV7-8 with TRBJ1-3; too little of a D gene remains to name it. The DNA is TGTGCCAGCAGCTTAGCGACGTCAGGCACCTCTGGAAACACCATATATTTT. Translated, this is CASSLATSGTSGNTIYF.